The clone carrying this T cell receptor (beta chain) was counted at least ten times. Its antigen is undetermined. The junction departs from germline at one end; a sequencing error may be responsible. This sample was included in a study of T cell repertoires in cytomegalovirus infection. Study in general: TCR beta signatures that were public indicated CMV infection and matching HLA type. General study results and limits: The ex vivo response was dominated by HLA-C-restricted CMV-specific TCR beta clonotypes. Based on cumulative public TCR beta family frequency, carriers of CMV plus the relevant HLA were identified.

This CDR3 region has 12 residues. Germline values: CDR1 SEHNR, CDR2 FQNEAQ (reference sequence). TCRdb re-analysed the reads in MiXCR, keeping a single row per CDR3 protein. The sample comprises around 530,000 distinct CDR3 sequences, approximately 15% of which are singletons, and roughly a quarter rests with the top ten. The TCR comes from a human donor in good health (CMV status not recorded). Some clones in this sample may be carry-over from other donors' samples. The chain links TRBV7-9 to TRBJ2-5; 7 nucleotides align to TRBD2. Sequencing input: CD8+ T cells from PBMCs. The CDR3 nucleotides are TGTGCCACCAGCGGGGATTTGCAGACCCAGTACTTC. Translation: CATSGDLQTQYF.